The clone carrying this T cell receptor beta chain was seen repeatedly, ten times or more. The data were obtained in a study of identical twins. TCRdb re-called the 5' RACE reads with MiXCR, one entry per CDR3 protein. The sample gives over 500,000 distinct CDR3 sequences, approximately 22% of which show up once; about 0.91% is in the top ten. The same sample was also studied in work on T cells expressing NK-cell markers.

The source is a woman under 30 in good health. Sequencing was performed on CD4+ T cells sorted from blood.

CDR3: CSALALAGGTNEQFF. DNA of the CDR3: TGCAGTGCCCTCGCACTAGCGGGGGGTACAAATGAGCAGTTCTTC. The chain employs TRBV20-1 and TRBJ2-1; 12 nucleotides agree with TRBD2. Germline CDR1 DFQATT, CDR2 SNEGSKA (reference sequence). V gave up 6 bases and J gave up 7 bases; unmatched junction bases: 10. The CDR3 extends over 15 amino acids.